This T cell receptor beta chain was captured by sequencing in a study of early stage breast cancer tumors. Study context: Seven or eight ER+/PR+/HER2- tumors were invasive ductal; a few were invasive lobular. Study-wide results and limits: Unsorted bulk genomic DNA sequencing lacked pairing and functional marker data.

In regard to this clone: Its antigen is undetermined.

Libraries were prepared by immunoSEQ multiplex PCR; TCRdb keeps only in-frame clonotypes and omits some of them. The sample includes about 10,000 clones, under 80% seen only once; the top ten take 8.5% to 10%. J gave up 6 bases and V 0 bases, and 8 bases lay outside the gene matches. This CDR3 contains 16 residues. The V gene's germline CDR1 is SGHTA and CDR2 FQGNSA. The V call is TRBV7-2, the J call TRBJ1-1, with 9 bases matching TRBD1. The receptor comes from a person aged 35-49 years with breast cancer. The sequenced material came from normal breast tissue next to the tumor. The DNA for the CDR3 is TGTGCCAGCAGCTTAGCCTACCGAGGACAGGGGCCTGAAGCTTTCTTT. The encoded protein is CASSLAYRGQGPEAFF.